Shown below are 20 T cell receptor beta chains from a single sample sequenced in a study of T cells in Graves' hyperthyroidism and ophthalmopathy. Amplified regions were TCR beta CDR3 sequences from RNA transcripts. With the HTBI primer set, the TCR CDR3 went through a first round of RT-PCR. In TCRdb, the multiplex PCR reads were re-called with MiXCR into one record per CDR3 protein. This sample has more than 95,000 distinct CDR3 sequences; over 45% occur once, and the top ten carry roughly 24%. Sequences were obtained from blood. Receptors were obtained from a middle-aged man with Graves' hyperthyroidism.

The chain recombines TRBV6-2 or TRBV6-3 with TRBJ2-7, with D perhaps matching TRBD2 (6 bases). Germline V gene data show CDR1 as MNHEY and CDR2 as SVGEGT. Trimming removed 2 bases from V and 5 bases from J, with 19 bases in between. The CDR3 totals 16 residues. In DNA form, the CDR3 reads TGTGCCAGCAGTTACGTTCCCAGGCGGGGACTCCACGAGCAGTACTTC. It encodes CASSYVPRRGLHEQYF.

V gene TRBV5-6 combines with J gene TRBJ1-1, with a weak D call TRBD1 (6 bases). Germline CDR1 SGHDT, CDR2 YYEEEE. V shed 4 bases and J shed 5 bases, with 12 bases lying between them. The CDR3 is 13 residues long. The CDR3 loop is CASSQHRGTEAFF. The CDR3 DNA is TGTGCCAGCAGCCAACATAGGGGGACTGAAGCTTTCTTT.

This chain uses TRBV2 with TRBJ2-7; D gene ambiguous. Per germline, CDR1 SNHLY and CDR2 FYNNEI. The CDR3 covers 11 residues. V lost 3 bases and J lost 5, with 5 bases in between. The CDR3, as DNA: TGTGCCAGCAGTGATCCAGACGAGCAGTACTTC. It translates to CASSDPDEQYF.

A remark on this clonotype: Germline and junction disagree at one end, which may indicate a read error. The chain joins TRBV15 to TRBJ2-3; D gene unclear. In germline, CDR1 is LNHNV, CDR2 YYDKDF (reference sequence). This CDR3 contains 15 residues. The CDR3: CATSRGVGPTDMQYF. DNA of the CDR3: TGTGCCACCAGCAGAGGAGTGGGCCCCACAGATATGCAGTATTTT.

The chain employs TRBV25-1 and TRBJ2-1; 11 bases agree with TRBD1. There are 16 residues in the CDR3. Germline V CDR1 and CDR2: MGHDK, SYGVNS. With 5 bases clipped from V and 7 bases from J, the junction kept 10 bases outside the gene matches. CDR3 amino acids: CASSLHQDRGRNEQFF. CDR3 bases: TGTGCCAGCAGTCTACACCAGGACAGGGGGCGGAATGAGCAGTTCTTC.

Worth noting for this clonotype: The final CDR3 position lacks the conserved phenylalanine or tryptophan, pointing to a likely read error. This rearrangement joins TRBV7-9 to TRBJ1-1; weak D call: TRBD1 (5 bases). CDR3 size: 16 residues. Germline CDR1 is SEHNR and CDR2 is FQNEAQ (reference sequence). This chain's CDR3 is CASSPLGVGRGTEAFL. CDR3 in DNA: TGCGCCAGCAGCCCGCTCGGTGTCGGGAGGGGCACTGAAGCTTTCTTG.

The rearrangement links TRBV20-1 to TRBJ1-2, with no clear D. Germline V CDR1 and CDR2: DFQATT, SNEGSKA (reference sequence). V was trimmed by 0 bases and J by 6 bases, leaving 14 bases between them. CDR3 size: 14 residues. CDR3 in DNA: TGCAGTGCTAGAGAGTTTCCAGGTATGAATGGCTACACCTTC. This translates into CSAREFPGMNGYTF.

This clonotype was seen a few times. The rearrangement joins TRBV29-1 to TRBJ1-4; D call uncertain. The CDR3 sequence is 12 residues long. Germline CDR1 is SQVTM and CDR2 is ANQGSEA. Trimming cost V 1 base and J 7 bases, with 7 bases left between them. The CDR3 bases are TGCAGCGTTGAAGTAGCGGGTGAAAAACTGTTTTTT. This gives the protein CSVEVAGEKLFF.

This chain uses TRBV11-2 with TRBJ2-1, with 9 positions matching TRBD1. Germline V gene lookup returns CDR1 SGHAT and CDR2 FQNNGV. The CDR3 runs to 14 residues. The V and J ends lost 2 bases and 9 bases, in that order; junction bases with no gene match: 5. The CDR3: CASSLRTGEREQFF. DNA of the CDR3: TGTGCCAGCAGCTTACGGACAGGGGAGCGTGAGCAGTTCTTC.

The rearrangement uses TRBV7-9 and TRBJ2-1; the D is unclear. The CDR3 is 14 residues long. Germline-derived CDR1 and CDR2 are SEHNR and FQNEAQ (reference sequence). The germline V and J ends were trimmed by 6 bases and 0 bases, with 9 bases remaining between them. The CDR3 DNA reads TGTGCCAGCAGGCGGACCAGCTCCTACAATGAGCAGTTCTTC. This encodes CASRRTSSYNEQFF.

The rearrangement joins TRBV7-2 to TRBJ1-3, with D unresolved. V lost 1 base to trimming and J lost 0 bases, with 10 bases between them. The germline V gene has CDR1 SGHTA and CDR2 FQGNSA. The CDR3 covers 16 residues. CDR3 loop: CASSLGAMSSGNTIYF. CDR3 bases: TGTGCCAGCAGCTTAGGCGCAATGAGCTCTGGAAACACCATATATTTT.

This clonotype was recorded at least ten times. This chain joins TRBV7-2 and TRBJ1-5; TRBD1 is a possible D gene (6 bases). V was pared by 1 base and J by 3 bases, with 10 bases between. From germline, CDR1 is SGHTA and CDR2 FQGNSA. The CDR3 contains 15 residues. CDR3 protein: CASSLGTGANQPQHF. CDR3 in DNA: TGTGCCAGCAGCTTAGGTACGGGGGCCAATCAGCCCCAGCATTTT.

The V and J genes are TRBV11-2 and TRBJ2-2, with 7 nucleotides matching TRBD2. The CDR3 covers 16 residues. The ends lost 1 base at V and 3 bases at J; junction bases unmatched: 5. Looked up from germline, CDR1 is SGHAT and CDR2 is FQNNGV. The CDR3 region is CASSLVGGLDTGELFF. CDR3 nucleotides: TGTGCCAGCAGCTTAGTGGGAGGGCTCGACACCGGGGAGCTGTTTTTT.

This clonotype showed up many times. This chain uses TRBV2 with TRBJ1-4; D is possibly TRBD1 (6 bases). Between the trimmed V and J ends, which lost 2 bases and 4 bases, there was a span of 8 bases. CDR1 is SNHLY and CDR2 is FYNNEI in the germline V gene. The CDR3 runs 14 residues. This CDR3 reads CASSERQVNEKLFF. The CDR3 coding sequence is TGTGCCAGCAGTGAACGACAGGTTAATGAAAAACTGTTTTTT. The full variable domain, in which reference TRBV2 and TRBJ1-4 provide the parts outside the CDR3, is EPEVTQTPSHQVTQMGQEVILRCVPISNHLYFYWYRQILGQKVEFLVSFYNNEISEKSEIFDDQFSVERPDGSNFTLKIRSTKLEDSAMYFCASSERQVNEKLFFGSGTQLSVL.

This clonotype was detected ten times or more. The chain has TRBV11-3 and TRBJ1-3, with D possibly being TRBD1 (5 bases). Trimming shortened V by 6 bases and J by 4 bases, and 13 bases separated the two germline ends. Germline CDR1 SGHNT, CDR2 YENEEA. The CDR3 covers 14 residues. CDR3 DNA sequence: TGTGCCAGCAGTGAGGGGACGCACGGAAACACCATATATTTT. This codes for CASSEGTHGNTIYF.

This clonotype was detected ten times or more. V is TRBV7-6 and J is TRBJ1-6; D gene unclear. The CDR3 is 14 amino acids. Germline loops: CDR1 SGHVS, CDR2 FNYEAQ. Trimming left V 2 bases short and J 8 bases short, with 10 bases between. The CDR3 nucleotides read TGTGCCAGCAGCTTAAAACCGAGGGATTCACCCCTCCACTTT. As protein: CASSLKPRDSPLHF. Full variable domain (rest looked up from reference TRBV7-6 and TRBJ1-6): GAGVSQSPRYKVTKRGQDVALRCDPISGHVSLYWYRQALGQGPEFLTYFNYEAQQDKSGLPNDRFSAERPEGSISTLTIQRTEQRDSAMYRCASSLKPRDSPLHFGNGTRLTVT.

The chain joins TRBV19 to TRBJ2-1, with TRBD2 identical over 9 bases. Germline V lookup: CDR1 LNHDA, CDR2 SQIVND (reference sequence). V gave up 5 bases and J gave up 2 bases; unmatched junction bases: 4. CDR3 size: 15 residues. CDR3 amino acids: CASSALAGTYNEQFF. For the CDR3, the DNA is TGTGCCAGTAGTGCGCTAGCGGGGACCTACAATGAGCAGTTCTTC.

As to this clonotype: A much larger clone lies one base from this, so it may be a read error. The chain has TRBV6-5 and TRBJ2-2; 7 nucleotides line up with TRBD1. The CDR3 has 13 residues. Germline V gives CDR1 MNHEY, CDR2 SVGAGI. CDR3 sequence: CASSTGDNGEPFF. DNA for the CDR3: TGTGCCAGCAGTACAGGGGATAACGGGGAGCCGTTTTTT.

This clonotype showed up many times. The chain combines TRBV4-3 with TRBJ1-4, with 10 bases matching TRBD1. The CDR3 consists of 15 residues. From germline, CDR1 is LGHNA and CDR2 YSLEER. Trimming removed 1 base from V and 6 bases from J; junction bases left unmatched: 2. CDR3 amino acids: CASSQGGTGDEKLFF. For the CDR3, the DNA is TGCGCCAGCAGCCAAGGGGGGACAGGGGATGAAAAACTGTTTTTT.

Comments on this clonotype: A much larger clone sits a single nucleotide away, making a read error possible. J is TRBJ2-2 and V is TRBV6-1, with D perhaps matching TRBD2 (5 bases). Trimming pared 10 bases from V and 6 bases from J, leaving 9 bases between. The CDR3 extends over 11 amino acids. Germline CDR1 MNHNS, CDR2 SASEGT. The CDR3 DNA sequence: TGTGCCACCCGAGGGCCCGGGGAGCTGTTTTTT. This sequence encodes CATRGPGELFF.